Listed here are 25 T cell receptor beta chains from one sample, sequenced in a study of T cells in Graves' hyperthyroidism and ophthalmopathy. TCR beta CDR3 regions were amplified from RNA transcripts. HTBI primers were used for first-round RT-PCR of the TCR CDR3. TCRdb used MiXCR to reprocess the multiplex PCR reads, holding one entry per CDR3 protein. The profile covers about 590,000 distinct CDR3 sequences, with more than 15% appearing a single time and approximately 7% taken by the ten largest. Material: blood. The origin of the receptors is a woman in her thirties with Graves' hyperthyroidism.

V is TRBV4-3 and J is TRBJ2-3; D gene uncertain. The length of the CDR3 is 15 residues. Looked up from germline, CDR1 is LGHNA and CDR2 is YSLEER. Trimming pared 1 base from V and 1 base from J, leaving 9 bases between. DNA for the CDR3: TGCGCCAGCAGCCAAGCATCTCGGCGCACAGATACGCAGTATTTT. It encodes CASSQASRRTDTQYF.

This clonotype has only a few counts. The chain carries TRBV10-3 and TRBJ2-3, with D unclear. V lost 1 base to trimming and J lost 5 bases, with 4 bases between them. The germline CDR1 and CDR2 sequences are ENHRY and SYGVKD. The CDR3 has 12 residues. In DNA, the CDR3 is TGTGCCATCAGTGAGTTGGTAGATACGCAGTATTTT. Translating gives CAISELVDTQYF.

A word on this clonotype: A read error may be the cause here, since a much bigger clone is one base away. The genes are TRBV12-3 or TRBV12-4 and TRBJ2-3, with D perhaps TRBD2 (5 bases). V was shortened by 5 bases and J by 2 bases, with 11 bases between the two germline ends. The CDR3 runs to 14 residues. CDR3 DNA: TGTGCCAGCAGTCCCATAGCGCACACAGATACGCAGTATTTT. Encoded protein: CASSPIAHTDTQYF.

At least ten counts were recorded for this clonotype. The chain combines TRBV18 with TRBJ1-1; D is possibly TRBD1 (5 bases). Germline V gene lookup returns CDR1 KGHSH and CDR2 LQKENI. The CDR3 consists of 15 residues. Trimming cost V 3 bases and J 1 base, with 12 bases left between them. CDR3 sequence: CASSPSGPRNTEAFF. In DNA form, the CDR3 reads TGTGCCAGCTCACCGTCGGGACCTAGGAACACTGAAGCTTTCTTT. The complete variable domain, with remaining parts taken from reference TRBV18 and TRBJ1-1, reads NAGVMQNPRHLVRRRGQEARLRCSPMKGHSHVYWYRQLPEEGLKFMVYLQKENIIDESGMPKERFSAEFPKEGPSILRIQQVVRGDSAAYFCASSPSGPRNTEAFFGQGTRLTVV.

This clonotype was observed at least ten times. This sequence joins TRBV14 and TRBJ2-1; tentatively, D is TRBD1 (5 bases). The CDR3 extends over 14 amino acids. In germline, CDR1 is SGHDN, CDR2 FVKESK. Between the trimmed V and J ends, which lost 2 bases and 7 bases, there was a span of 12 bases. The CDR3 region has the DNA TGTGCCAGCAGCCAATCAACAGGTTGGAATGAGCAGTTCTTC. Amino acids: CASSQSTGWNEQFF.

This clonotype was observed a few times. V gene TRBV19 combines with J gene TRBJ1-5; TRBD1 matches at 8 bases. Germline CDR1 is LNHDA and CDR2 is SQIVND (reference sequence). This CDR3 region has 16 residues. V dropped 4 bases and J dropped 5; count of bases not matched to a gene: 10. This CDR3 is CASSKTPTGDYQPQHF. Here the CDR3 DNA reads TGTGCCAGTAGTAAAACTCCGACAGGGGATTATCAGCCCCAGCATTTT.

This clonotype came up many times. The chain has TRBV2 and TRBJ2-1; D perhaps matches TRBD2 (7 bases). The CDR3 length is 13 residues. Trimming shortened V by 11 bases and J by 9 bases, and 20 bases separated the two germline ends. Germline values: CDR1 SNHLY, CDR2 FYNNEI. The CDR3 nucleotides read TGTGCCCCTTGGGAGGGGGGGCATGCTGAGCAGTTCTTC. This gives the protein CAPWEGGHAEQFF.

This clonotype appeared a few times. The CDR3 sequence: CASSPRERYYEQYF. Written as DNA, the CDR3 is TGTGCCAGCAGCCCTCGGGAGAGGTACTACGAGCAGTACTTC. This chain links TRBV9 with TRBJ2-7; D possibly corresponds to TRBD2 (6 bases). From germline, CDR1 is SGDLS and CDR2 YYNGEE. CDR3 length equals 14 residues. Deletions cut 4 bases from V and 3 bases from J, with 14 bases between.

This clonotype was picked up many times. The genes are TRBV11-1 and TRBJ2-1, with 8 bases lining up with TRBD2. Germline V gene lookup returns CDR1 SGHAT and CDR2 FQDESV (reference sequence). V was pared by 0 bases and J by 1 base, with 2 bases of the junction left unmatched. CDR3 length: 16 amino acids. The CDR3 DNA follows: TGTGCCAGCAGCTTAGCCGGCGGGGGGTCCTACAATGAGCAGTTCTTC. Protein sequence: CASSLAGGGSYNEQFF.

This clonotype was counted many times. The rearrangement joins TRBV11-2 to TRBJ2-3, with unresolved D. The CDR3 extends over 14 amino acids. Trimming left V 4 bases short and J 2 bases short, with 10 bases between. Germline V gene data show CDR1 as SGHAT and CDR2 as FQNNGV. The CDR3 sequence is CASSSLADTDTQYF. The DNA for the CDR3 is TGTGCCAGCAGCTCCCTGGCAGACACAGATACGCAGTATTTT.

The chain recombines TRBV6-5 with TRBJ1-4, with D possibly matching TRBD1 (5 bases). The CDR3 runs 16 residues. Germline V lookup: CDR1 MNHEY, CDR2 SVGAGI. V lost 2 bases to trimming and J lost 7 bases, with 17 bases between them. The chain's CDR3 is CASSYHRQKGIEKLFF. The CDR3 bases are TGTGCCAGCAGTTACCACCGACAGAAGGGTATTGAAAAACTGTTTTTT.

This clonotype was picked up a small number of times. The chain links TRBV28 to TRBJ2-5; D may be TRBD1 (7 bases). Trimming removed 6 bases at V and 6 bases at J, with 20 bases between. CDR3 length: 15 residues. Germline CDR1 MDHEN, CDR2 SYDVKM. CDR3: CASSKDREDLKTQYF. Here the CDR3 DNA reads TGTGCCAGCAGCAAAGACAGGGAGGATCTGAAGACCCAGTACTTC.

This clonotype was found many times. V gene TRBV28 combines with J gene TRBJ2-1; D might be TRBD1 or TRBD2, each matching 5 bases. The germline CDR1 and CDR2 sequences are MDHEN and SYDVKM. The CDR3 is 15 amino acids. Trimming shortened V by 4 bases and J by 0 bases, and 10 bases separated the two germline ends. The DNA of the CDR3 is TGTGCCAGCAGTTGGGGGATGAGCTCCTACAATGAGCAGTTCTTC. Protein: CASSWGMSSYNEQFF.

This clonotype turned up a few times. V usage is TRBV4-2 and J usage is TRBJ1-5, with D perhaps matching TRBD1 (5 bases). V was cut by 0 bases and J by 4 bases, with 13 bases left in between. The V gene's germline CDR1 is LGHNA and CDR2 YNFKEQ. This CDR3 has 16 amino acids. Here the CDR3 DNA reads TGTGCCAGCAGCCAAGACGGGACGACAGCTAATCAGCCCCAGCATTTT. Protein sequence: CASSQDGTTANQPQHF.

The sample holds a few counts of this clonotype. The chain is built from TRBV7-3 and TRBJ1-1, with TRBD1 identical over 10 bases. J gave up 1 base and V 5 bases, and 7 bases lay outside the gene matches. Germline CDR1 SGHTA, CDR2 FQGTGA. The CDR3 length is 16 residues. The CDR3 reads CASSRLGQGKNTEAFF. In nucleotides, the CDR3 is TGTGCCAGCAGCCGCCTGGGACAGGGGAAGAACACTGAAGCTTTCTTT.

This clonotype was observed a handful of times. Written as DNA, the CDR3 is TGTGCCAGCAGCAGAGCGGTCGATACTGAAGCTTTCTTT. This translates into CASSRAVDTEAFF. This chain links TRBV7-9 with TRBJ1-1; D remains ambiguous. CDR3 length: 13 amino acids. Trimming took 5 bases from V and 5 from J, leaving 12 bases between them. The germline V gene encodes CDR1 SEHNR and CDR2 FQNEAQ (reference sequence).

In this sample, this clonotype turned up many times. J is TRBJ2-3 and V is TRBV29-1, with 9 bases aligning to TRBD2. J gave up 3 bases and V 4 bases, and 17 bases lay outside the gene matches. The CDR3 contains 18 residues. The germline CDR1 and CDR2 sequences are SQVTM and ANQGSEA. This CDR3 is CSVGGALRTSVRTDTQYF. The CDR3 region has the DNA TGCAGCGTTGGGGGGGCCTTAAGGACTAGCGTACGGACAGATACGCAGTATTTT.

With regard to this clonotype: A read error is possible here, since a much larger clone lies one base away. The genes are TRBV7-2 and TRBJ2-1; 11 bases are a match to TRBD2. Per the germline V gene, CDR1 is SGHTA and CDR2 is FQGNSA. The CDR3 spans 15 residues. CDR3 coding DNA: TGTGCCTGCAGCCACATTATAGCGGGAGGGGATGAGCAGTTCTTC. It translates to CACSHIIAGGDEQFF.

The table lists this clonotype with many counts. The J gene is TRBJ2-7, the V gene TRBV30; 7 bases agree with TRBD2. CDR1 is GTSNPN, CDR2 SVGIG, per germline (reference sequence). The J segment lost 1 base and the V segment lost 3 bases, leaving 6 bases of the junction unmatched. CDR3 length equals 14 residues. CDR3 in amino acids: CAWRRDYPSYEQYF. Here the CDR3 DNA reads TGTGCCTGGAGGAGGGACTACCCATCCTACGAGCAGTACTTC.

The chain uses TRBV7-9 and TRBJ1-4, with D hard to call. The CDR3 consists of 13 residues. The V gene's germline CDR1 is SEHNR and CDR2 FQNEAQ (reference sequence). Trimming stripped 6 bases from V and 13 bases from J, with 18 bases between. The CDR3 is CASSSPRRAVLFF. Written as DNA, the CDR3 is TGTGCCAGCAGTTCGCCCAGACGGGCTGTACTGTTTTTT.

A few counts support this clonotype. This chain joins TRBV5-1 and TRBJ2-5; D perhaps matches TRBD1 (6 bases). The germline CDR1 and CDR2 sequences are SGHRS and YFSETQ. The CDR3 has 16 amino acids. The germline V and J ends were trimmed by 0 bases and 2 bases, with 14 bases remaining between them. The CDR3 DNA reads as TGCGCCAGCAGCTTGGATTACTCGACAGGTCAAGAGACCCAGTACTTC. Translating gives CASSLDYSTGQETQYF.

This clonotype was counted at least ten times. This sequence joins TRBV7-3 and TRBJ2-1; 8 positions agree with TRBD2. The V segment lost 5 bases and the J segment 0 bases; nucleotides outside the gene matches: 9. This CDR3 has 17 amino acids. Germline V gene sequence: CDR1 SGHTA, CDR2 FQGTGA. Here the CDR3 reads CASSPKRESYSYNEQFF. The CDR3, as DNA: TGTGCCAGCAGCCCGAAGCGGGAGTCTTACTCCTACAATGAGCAGTTCTTC. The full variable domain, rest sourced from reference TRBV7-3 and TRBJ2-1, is GAGVSQTPSNKVTEKGKYVELRCDPISGHTALYWYRQSLGQGPEFLIYFQGTGAADDSGLPNDRFFAVRPEGSVSTLKIQRTERGDSAVYLCASSPKRESYSYNEQFFGPGTRLTVL.

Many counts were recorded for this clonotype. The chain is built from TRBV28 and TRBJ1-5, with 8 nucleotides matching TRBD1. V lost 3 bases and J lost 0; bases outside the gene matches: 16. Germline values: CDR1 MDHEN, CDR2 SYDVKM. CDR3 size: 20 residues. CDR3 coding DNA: TGTGCCAGCAGTTTGCCCTCGGTGGGTACAGGGGGAGGTAGCAATCAGCCCCAGCATTTT. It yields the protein CASSLPSVGTGGGSNQPQHF. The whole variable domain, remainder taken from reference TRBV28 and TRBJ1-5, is DVKVTQSSRYLVKRTGEKVFLECVQDMDHENMFWYRQDPGLGLRLIYFSYDVKMKEKGDIPEGYSVSREKKERFSLILESASTNQTSMYLCASSLPSVGTGGGSNQPQHFGDGTRLSIL.

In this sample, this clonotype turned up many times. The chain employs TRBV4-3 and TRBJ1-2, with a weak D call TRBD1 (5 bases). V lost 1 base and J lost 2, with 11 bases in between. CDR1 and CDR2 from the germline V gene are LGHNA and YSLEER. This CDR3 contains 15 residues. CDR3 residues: CASSQVMGTNYGYTF. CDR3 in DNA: TGCGCCAGCAGCCAAGTTATGGGGACCAACTATGGCTACACCTTC.

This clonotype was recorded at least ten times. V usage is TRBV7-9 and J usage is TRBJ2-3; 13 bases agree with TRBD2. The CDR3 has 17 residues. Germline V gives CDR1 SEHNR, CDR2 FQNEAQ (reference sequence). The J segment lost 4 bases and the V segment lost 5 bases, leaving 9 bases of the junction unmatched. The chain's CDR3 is CASSPKRLAGGPDTQYF. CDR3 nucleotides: TGTGCCAGCAGCCCTAAACGACTAGCGGGAGGACCAGATACGCAGTATTTT.